Presented here are 25 T cell receptor beta chains from one specimen sequenced in a study of T cell repertoires in cytomegalovirus infection. Antigens for these TCRs are unknown. MiXCR, run by TCRdb on the reads, gives a single entry per CDR3 protein. This sample has 900,000 to 950,000 distinct CDR3 sequences, with 31% found just once. The source material was cultured CD8+ T cells from PBMCs, sampled from culture after CMV antigen stimulation. These receptors were obtained from a human donor in good health (CMV status not recorded). Some clones in this sample may be carry-over from other donors' samples.

Regarding this clonotype: A much larger clone lies a single base off, so this may be a read error. The gene calls are TRBV12-3 or TRBV12-4 and TRBJ1-5; 7 positions agree with TRBD1. This CDR3 region has 15 residues. V lost 1 base to trimming and J lost 5 bases; unmatched junction nucleotides: 5. CDR3 coding DNA: TGTGCCAGCAGTTTAGAGGGACAGTTCGATCAGCCCCAGCATTTT. Amino acids: CASSLEGQFDQPQHF.

In its sample, this clonotype was seen a few times. The V and J genes are TRBV10-2 and TRBJ1-1, with TRBD1 identical over 11 bases. Germline values: CDR1 WSHSY, CDR2 SAAADI. The trim removed 6 bases at V and 7 bases at J, leaving 10 bases unmatched. CDR3 length: 15 residues. CDR3 residues: CASRPGTGGGIEAFF. DNA for the CDR3: TGCGCCAGCAGACCCGGGACAGGGGGGGGGATTGAAGCTTTCTTT.

This clonotype was recorded many times. CDR3 in DNA: TGTGCCAGCAGCTTAAACAGGTTGAACACTGAAGCTTTCTTT. Protein sequence: CASSLNRLNTEAFF. This chain connects TRBV7-2 to TRBJ1-1; perhaps TRBD1 as D (5 bases). The CDR3 has 14 amino acids. V lost 2 bases, J lost 0 bases, and 7 bases lay in between. Germline assignment: CDR1 SGHTA and CDR2 FQGNSA.

Only a few counts were recorded for this clonotype. The chain combines TRBV12-3 or TRBV12-4 with TRBJ2-4, with D unclear. Between the trimmed V and J ends, which lost 3 bases and 6 bases, there was a span of 15 bases. This CDR3 is 15 amino acids long. Here the CDR3 reads CASSFPYEEGNIQYF. In DNA form, the CDR3 reads TGTGCCAGCAGTTTCCCGTATGAGGAAGGAAACATTCAGTACTTC.

This clonotype was observed at least ten times. V usage is TRBV7-6 and J usage is TRBJ2-3; tentatively, D is TRBD2 (6 bases). V was trimmed by 9 bases and J by 7 bases, leaving 11 bases between them. This CDR3 is built from 11 residues. Germline V gene sequence: CDR1 SGHVS, CDR2 FNYEAQ. CDR3 sequence (DNA): TGTGCCAGGGGCGGGGACCATACGCAGTATTTT. Its translation: CARGGDHTQYF.

This clonotype was observed a handful of times. The chain is built from TRBV20-1 and TRBJ1-4; maybe TRBD1 (6 bases). Trimming took off 5 bases at V and 0 bases at J, with 10 bases between the two ends. The length of the CDR3 is 14 residues. Germline loops: CDR1 DFQATT, CDR2 SNEGSKA (reference sequence). CDR3 loop: CSAGTSATNEKLFF. DNA of the CDR3: TGCAGTGCTGGGACATCCGCAACTAATGAAAAACTGTTTTTT.

This clonotype showed up just a few times. J is TRBJ2-7 and V is TRBV28; D not certain. This CDR3 region has 13 residues. Germline lookup yields CDR1 MDHEN and CDR2 SYDVKM. The ends were cut back, 2 bases at V and 7 bases at J, with 12 bases in the middle. DNA for the CDR3: TGTGCCAGCAGTTTAACGGAGCTCGGGGAGCAGTACTTC. It codes for CASSLTELGEQYF.

The genes are TRBV7-9 and TRBJ2-2; D gene uncertain. CDR1 and CDR2 (germline): SEHNR, FQNEAQ (reference sequence). The length of the CDR3 is 13 residues. Trimming pared 6 bases from V and 5 bases from J, leaving 10 bases between. CDR3: CASRLAQTGELFF. As DNA, the CDR3 is TGTGCCAGCAGGTTGGCGCAGACCGGGGAGCTGTTTTTT.

The gene calls are TRBV6-6 and TRBJ2-7; D perhaps matches TRBD1 (5 bases). CDR3 length: 13 residues. Germline-derived CDR1 and CDR2 are MNHNY and SVGAGI (reference sequence). Trimming left V 8 bases short and J 2 bases short, with 13 bases between. The CDR3 nucleotides read TGTGCCAGCTTAGGCACGGACACCTACGAGCAGTACGTC. This encodes CASLGTDTYEQYV.

This clonotype was counted between two and nine times. For the CDR3, the DNA is TGTGCCGCGGGGGGGGCAGAGAACACTGAAGCTTTCTTT. Encoded protein: CAAGGAENTEAFF. The chain has TRBV19 and TRBJ1-1, with D maybe TRBD1 (6 bases). CDR1 and CDR2 from the germline V gene are LNHDA and SQIVND (reference sequence). The CDR3 is made up of 13 amino acids. V lost 11 bases and J 1 base, leaving 14 bases between the germline ends. The whole variable domain, filled in from reference TRBV19 and TRBJ1-1, reads DGGITQSPKYLFRKEGQNVTLSCEQNLNHDAMYWYRQDPGQGLRLIYYSQIVNDFQKGDIAEGYSVSREKKESFPLTVTSAQKNPTAFYLCAAGGAENTEAFFGQGTRLTVV.

To note about this clonotype: Sequence at one end of the junction differs from germline and may be a read error. The chain uses TRBV27 and TRBJ2-1; D uncertain. CDR3 length: 16 residues. Germline values: CDR1 MNHEY, CDR2 SMNVEV (reference sequence). The CDR3 loop is CASSLLGFRSYNEQFF. The DNA of the CDR3 is TGTGCCAGTAGTTTATTGGGGTTTCGCTCCTACAATGAGCAGTTCTTC.

DNA of the CDR3: TGTGCCAGCAGCCAGGGCAAGAATACGCAGTATTTT. Amino acids: CASSQGKNTQYF. The V and J genes are TRBV7-9 and TRBJ2-3; D is perhaps TRBD1 (5 bases). The CDR3 extends over 12 amino acids. Trimming removed 5 bases at V and 7 bases at J, with 10 bases between. Germline V gene data show CDR1 as SEHNR and CDR2 as FQNEAQ (reference sequence).

This clonotype was counted between two and nine times. The chain combines TRBV29-1 with TRBJ2-1; no reliable D call. V lost 3 bases and J 5 bases, leaving 8 bases between the germline ends. The V gene's germline CDR1 is SQVTM and CDR2 ANQGSEA. The CDR3 is made up of 12 amino acids. CDR3 DNA sequence: TGCAGCGTTGAGGGCAGACACAATGAGCAGTTCTTC. Translating gives CSVEGRHNEQFF.

This clonotype was counted many times. The chain uses TRBV6-6 and TRBJ2-7; 10 nucleotides line up with TRBD1. In germline, CDR1 is MNHNY, CDR2 SVGAGI (reference sequence). The CDR3 sequence is 15 residues long. The ends lost 6 bases at V and 1 base at J; junction bases unmatched: 6. This CDR3 is CASSSRDRGSYEQYF. The CDR3 nucleotides are TGTGCCAGCAGCTCTCGGGACAGGGGTTCCTACGAGCAGTACTTC.

This clonotype was found a few times. J is TRBJ2-1 and V is TRBV4-1; TRBD2 matches at 11 bases. V lost 0 bases to trimming and J lost 8 bases; unmatched junction nucleotides: 6. The germline gives CDR1 MGHRA, CDR2 YSYEKL. The CDR3 loop spans 16 amino acids. The CDR3 spells CASSQEVAGGLDEQFF. CDR3 bases: TGCGCCAGCAGCCAAGAGGTAGCGGGGGGGCTAGATGAGCAGTTCTTC.

This clonotype was detected a few times. CDR3 DNA sequence: TGTGCCAGCAGTTCGGGACAGGGGGCTTCACCCCTCCACTTT. Protein product: CASSSGQGASPLHF. The V call is TRBV6-2 or TRBV6-3, the J call TRBJ1-6, with TRBD1 matching 12 bases. The V gene's germline CDR1 is MNHEY and CDR2 SVGEGT. This CDR3 contains 14 residues. V shed 4 bases, J shed 9 bases, and the junction held 1 base outside the gene matches.

The rearrangement joins TRBV27 to TRBJ2-3; the match to TRBD1 covers 11 bases. Germline V lookup: CDR1 MNHEY, CDR2 SMNVEV (reference sequence). The junction had 8 bases not matched to a gene; V was cut back by 7 bases and J by 2 bases. CDR3 length: 16 amino acids. The CDR3 DNA reads TGTGCCAGCAAGGACGGGACAGGGGGTAACACAGATACGCAGTATTTT. It yields the protein CASKDGTGGNTDTQYF.

This clonotype was picked up a small number of times. The chain uses TRBV7-9 and TRBJ2-2; no definite D call. Germline V gene lookup returns CDR1 SEHNR and CDR2 FQNEAQ (reference sequence). The CDR3 is made up of 14 amino acids. V lost 4 bases to trimming and J lost 9 bases, with 15 bases between them. CDR3 coding DNA: TGTGCCAGCAGCTCAACGACGAAGCACAGGGAGCTGTTTTTT. Encoded protein: CASSSTTKHRELFF.

The gene calls are TRBV12-3 or TRBV12-4 and TRBJ1-1, with 8 bases that match TRBD1. V lost 4 bases to trimming and J lost 4 bases; unmatched junction nucleotides: 8. The CDR3 loop spans 15 amino acids. The CDR3 bases are TGTGCCAGCAGTTCCTGGACAGGGTTGGGCACTGAAGCTTTCTTT. Translating it yields CASSSWTGLGTEAFF.

In its sample, this clonotype was seen many times. The chain couples TRBV7-9 to TRBJ1-5; D is unresolved. The germline V gene has CDR1 SEHNR and CDR2 FQNEAQ (reference sequence). Trimming pared 1 base from V and 4 bases from J, leaving 8 bases between. This CDR3 comprises 14 residues. The CDR3 is CASSLGGENQPQHF. The CDR3 DNA follows: TGTGCCAGCAGCTTAGGGGGTGAGAATCAGCCCCAGCATTTT. The full variable domain, its missing parts supplied by reference TRBV7-9 and TRBJ1-5, is DTGVSQNPRHKITKRGQNVTFRCDPISEHNRLYWYRQTLGQGPEFLTYFQNEAQLEKSRLLSDRFSAERPKGSFSTLEIQRTEQGDSAMYLCASSLGGENQPQHFGDGTRLSIL.

This clonotype was seen a few times. This sequence joins TRBV6-1 and TRBJ2-7; TRBD1 matches 7 bases. The CDR3 sequence is 15 residues long. The J segment lost 1 base and the V segment lost 5 bases, leaving 8 bases of the junction unmatched. The germline CDR1 and CDR2 sequences are MNHNS and SASEGT. CDR3 nucleotides: TGTGCCAGCAGTCCCGGGACAGCTAGATCCTACGAGCAGTACGTC. Amino acid sequence: CASSPGTARSYEQYV.

This clonotype was picked up a small number of times. V is TRBV19 and J is TRBJ1-5, with D perhaps matching TRBD1 (5 bases). From germline, CDR1 is LNHDA and CDR2 SQIVND (reference sequence). CDR3 length: 18 amino acids. Trimming left V 5 bases short and J 1 base short, with 21 bases between. Here the CDR3 reads CASSYHPARVMSNQPQHF. CDR3 DNA: TGTGCCAGTAGTTACCACCCGGCCAGGGTTATGAGCAATCAGCCCCAGCATTTT.

The rearrangement uses TRBV23-1 and TRBJ2-5; 14 nucleotides agree with TRBD2. TRBV23-1 qualifies as an ORF whose function is uncertain. V lost 3 bases and J lost 2; bases outside the gene matches: 8. The CDR3 runs 18 residues. CDR3 nucleotide sequence: TGCGCCAGCAGTCACCCGGGACTAGCGGGGGATATGCAAGAGACCCAGTACTTC. It specifies CASSHPGLAGDMQETQYF.

This clonotype was recorded at least ten times. The genes are TRBV7-6 and TRBJ1-4; 11 bases are shared with TRBD1. The CDR3 covers 14 residues. V was clipped by 0 bases and J by 10 bases; unmatched bases: 1. In germline, CDR1 is SGHVS, CDR2 FNYEAQ. The CDR3 region is CASSLAGTGGKLFF. The CDR3 DNA sequence: TGTGCCAGCAGCTTAGCCGGGACAGGGGGAAAACTGTTTTTT.

V and J are TRBV7-6 and TRBJ2-1; D uncertain. The CDR3 contains 14 residues. From germline, CDR1 is SGHVS and CDR2 FNYEAQ. The V gene lost 5 bases and the J gene lost 7 bases, with 15 bases spanning the gap. In nucleotides, the CDR3 is TGTGCCAGCAGCCCCCCCGCGGCGGAAAATGAGCAGTTCTTC. It is translated as CASSPPAAENEQFF.